The 28 T cell receptor beta chains presented below share a single source sample, sequenced in a study of cytomegalovirus exposure and HLA in healthy donors. The PCR was carried out with 60 Vbeta primers and 13 Jbeta primers. The protocol was immunoSEQ multiplex PCR, while the TCRdb copy is restricted to in-frame clones and leaves out a portion. The repertoire consists of approximately 160,000 clones, with 75% to 85% occurring once and the leading ten covering roughly 0.99%. Material for sequencing was PBMCs. Receptor source: a girl aged 2 to 9 in good health and CMV-seropositive.

The chain is built from TRBV27 and TRBJ2-1, with TRBD2 identical over 7 bases. The germline CDR1 and CDR2 sequences are MNHEY and SMNVEV (reference sequence). The length of the CDR3 is 14 residues. V lost 8 bases and J lost 8; bases outside the gene matches: 12. CDR3 loop: CASAYGRGGYEQFF. The CDR3, as DNA: TGTGCCAGCGCATACGGTCGGGGAGGGTATGAGCAGTTCTTC.

This clone was found a few times. The CDR3: CASSTGTGNQPQHF. In DNA form, the CDR3 reads TGTGCCAGCAGCACCGGGACAGGCAATCAGCCCCAGCATTTT. V gene TRBV7-9 combines with J gene TRBJ1-5; 7 bases match TRBD1. The germline V gene has CDR1 SEHNR and CDR2 FQNEAQ (reference sequence). CDR3 size: 14 residues. The V and J ends lost 5 bases and 2 bases, in that order; junction bases with no gene match: 3.

The V gene is TRBV12-5, the J gene TRBJ1-3; tentatively, D is TRBD1 (6 bases). The DNA end favors TRBJ2-2, so the J call may be wrong. The CDR3 sequence is 17 residues long. Germline V gene lookup returns CDR1 LGHNT and CDR2 FRNRAP. This CDR3 reads CASGLARVGGYTGELFF. The DNA of the CDR3 is TGTGCTAGTGGTTTGGCCCGCGTAGGGGGTTACACCGGGGAGCTGTTTTTT.

This chain connects TRBV28 to TRBJ2-6; tentatively, D is TRBD2 (6 bases). In germline, CDR1 is MDHEN, CDR2 SYDVKM. Trimming cost V 7 bases and J 2 bases, with 12 bases left between them. The CDR3 loop spans 15 amino acids. The CDR3 coding sequence is TGTGCCAGCAACGAAGGAGGGGCTGGGGCCAACGTCCTGACTTTC. Its translation: CASNEGGAGANVLTF.

V usage is TRBV6-5 and J usage is TRBJ2-7; TRBD2 matches at 8 bases. CDR3 length: 15 amino acids. With V trimmed by 6 bases and J by 2 bases, 9 bases remained unmatched. Germline V CDR1 and CDR2: MNHEY, SVGAGI. The CDR3 spells CASSRPGGRPYEQYF. The CDR3 DNA sequence: TGTGCCAGCAGCCGACCGGGCGGGAGGCCCTACGAGCAGTACTTC.

This clone was seen a single time. In DNA form, the CDR3 reads TGTGCCAGCAGTCCCCGGACAGGGGTGAGGACTGAAGCTTTCTTT. It encodes CASSPRTGVRTEAFF. V is TRBV6-5 and J is TRBJ1-1, with 9 bases that match TRBD1. With 5 bases clipped from V and 5 bases from J, the junction kept 9 bases outside the gene matches. Looked up from germline, CDR1 is MNHEY and CDR2 is SVGAGI. CDR3 size: 15 residues.

This clone was seen a handful of times. V usage is TRBV19 and J usage is TRBJ2-3; tentative D call: TRBD2 (5 bases). V shed 2 bases and J shed 2 bases, with 11 bases lying between them. CDR1 LNHDA and CDR2 SQIVND come from the germline V gene (reference sequence). The CDR3 length is 15 residues. The CDR3 bases are TGTGCCAGTAGTATACTAGAGAGGGACACAGATACGCAGTATTTT. It yields the protein CASSILERDTDTQYF.

The J gene is TRBJ2-3, the V gene TRBV5-1; 14 positions match TRBD2. The ends lost 5 bases at V and 2 bases at J; junction bases unmatched: 19. This CDR3 contains 21 residues. Germline V CDR1 and CDR2: SGHRS, YFSETQ. The CDR3 region is CASSSWMTSGRAYSATDTQYF. CDR3 nucleotides: TGCGCCAGCAGTTCTTGGATGACTAGCGGGAGGGCTTATTCAGCCACAGATACGCAGTATTTT. The full variable domain, with the rest looked up from reference TRBV5-1 and TRBJ2-3, is KAGVTQTPRYLIKTRGQQVTLSCSPISGHRSVSWYQQTPGQGLQFLFEYFSETQRNKGNFPGRFSGRQFSNSRSEMNVSTLELGDSALYLCASSSWMTSGRAYSATDTQYFGPGTRLTVL.

The rearrangement uses TRBV4-1 and TRBJ2-7; possible D gene TRBD2, 6 bases. CDR1 is MGHRA and CDR2 is YSYEKL in the germline V gene. The germline V and J ends were trimmed by 0 bases and 3 bases, with 12 bases remaining between them. The CDR3 runs to 15 residues. CDR3: CASSQEVGGGYEQYF. The CDR3 bases are TGCGCCAGCAGCCAAGAAGTGGGAGGAGGCTACGAGCAGTACTTC.

V is TRBV7-3 and J is TRBJ1-3; 7 positions agree with TRBD1. CDR3 length: 15 amino acids. Germline assignment: CDR1 SGHTA and CDR2 FQGTGA. Trimming removed 6 bases from V and 0 bases from J; junction bases left unmatched: 5. Here the CDR3 DNA reads TGTGCCAGCAGGCCCAGGGGGTTCTCTGGAAACACCATATATTTT. Translated: CASRPRGFSGNTIYF.

This chain connects TRBV30 to TRBJ2-3; 13 bases line up with TRBD2. Looked up from germline, CDR1 is GTSNPN and CDR2 is SVGIG (reference sequence). The CDR3 totals 14 residues. V lost 3 bases and J lost 3; bases outside the gene matches: 0. This CDR3 reads CAWRGLAGTDTQYF. Here the CDR3 DNA reads TGTGCCTGGAGGGGACTAGCGGGGACAGATACGCAGTATTTT.

The rearrangement uses TRBV9 and TRBJ2-7; the match to TRBD2 covers 7 bases. Germline CDR1 reads SGDLS; CDR2 reads YYNGEE. V lost 4 bases to trimming and J lost 4 bases; unmatched junction nucleotides: 14. This CDR3 is built from 16 residues. CDR3 sequence (DNA): TGTGCCAGCAGCCCCAGACTAGCTTCCATATGGTACGAGCAGTACTTC. Protein sequence: CASSPRLASIWYEQYF.

The chain recombines TRBV10-2 with TRBJ2-3, with D possibly TRBD1 on 7 matching bases. This CDR3 has 13 residues. Germline V gives CDR1 WSHSY, CDR2 SAAADI. V gave up 6 bases and J gave up 5 bases, with 12 bases separating them. The CDR3 region is CASRPGGGDTQYF. As DNA, the CDR3 is TGCGCCAGCAGACCAGGGGGAGGAGATACGCAGTATTTT.

The chain is built from TRBV4-1 and TRBJ2-3; 8 bases line up with TRBD1. The CDR3 sequence is 14 residues long. Germline CDR1 MGHRA, CDR2 YSYEKL. V was pared by 6 bases and J by 5 bases, with 7 bases of the junction left unmatched. The CDR3: CASSQRQGKDTQYF. In DNA, the CDR3 is TGCGCCAGCAGTCAACGACAGGGGAAAGATACGCAGTATTTT.

The table lists this clone with a count of one. V is TRBV7-9 and J is TRBJ2-2; 10 bases line up with TRBD2. The V and J ends lost 5 bases and 4 bases, in that order; junction bases with no gene match: 7. Germline CDR1 and CDR2: SEHNR and FQNEAQ (reference sequence). This CDR3 is 16 amino acids long. In DNA form, the CDR3 reads TGTGCCAGCAGCGTACTAGCGGGACTTATCACCGGGGAGCTGTTTTTT. This translates into CASSVLAGLITGELFF.

This clone was observed a few times. V and J are TRBV19 and TRBJ1-2; TRBD1 agrees at 7 bases. The CDR3 extends over 13 amino acids. V gave up 10 bases and J gave up 6 bases; unmatched junction bases: 11. CDR1 LNHDA and CDR2 SQIVND come from the germline V gene (reference sequence). CDR3: CATKDRVYNGYTF. CDR3 coding DNA: TGTGCCACCAAAGACAGGGTGTACAATGGCTACACCTTC.

This chain joins TRBV6-1 and TRBJ2-3, with TRBD2 as a possible D gene (5 bases). Germline V gene data show CDR1 as MNHNS and CDR2 as SASEGT. The length of the CDR3 is 15 residues. V lost 5 bases to trimming and J lost 0 bases, with 12 bases between them. The CDR3 here is CASSTSGASTDTQYF. The CDR3 coding sequence is TGTGCCAGCAGTACCAGCGGCGCTAGCACAGATACGCAGTATTTT.

CDR3 DNA sequence: TGTGCCAGCAGTGCCTCTAGCGGGAGATCGGGCGAGCAGTACTTC. Translated, it gives CASSASSGRSGEQYF. The J gene is TRBJ2-7, the V gene TRBV27; TRBD2 agrees at 10 bases. The CDR3 has 15 amino acids. From germline, CDR1 is MNHEY and CDR2 SMNVEV (reference sequence). V lost 5 bases and J lost 6; bases outside the gene matches: 10.

This chain connects TRBV30 to TRBJ2-5, with 11 positions matching TRBD2. Germline V gives CDR1 GTSNPN, CDR2 SVGIG (reference sequence). V shed 2 bases, J shed 4 bases, and the junction held 15 bases outside the gene matches. There are 18 residues in the CDR3. The CDR3 bases are TGTGCCTGGAGTCCTCCGACTAGCGGGGAAGCCCGCGGAGAGACCCAGTACTTC. It translates to CAWSPPTSGEARGETQYF.

The rearrangement uses TRBV10-1 and TRBJ1-1, with D perhaps matching TRBD1 (5 bases). V was shortened by 2 bases and J by 0 bases, with 7 bases between the two germline ends. The CDR3 is made up of 14 amino acids. CDR1 is WNHNN and CDR2 is SYGVQD in the germline V gene (reference sequence). The CDR3, as DNA: TGCGCCAGCAGTGAGGGCAGGGTGAACACTGAAGCTTTCTTT. Protein: CASSEGRVNTEAFF.

The genes are TRBV29-1 and TRBJ2-4, with 7 bases lining up with TRBD2. CDR3 length: 14 residues. From germline, CDR1 is SQVTM and CDR2 ANQGSEA. After removal of 2 bases from V and 5 bases from J, the junction contained 6 bases not matched to a gene. The CDR3 bases are TGCAGCGTTGAACCCGGACTAGGGGAAAACATTCAGTACTTC. Its translation is CSVEPGLGENIQYF.

Notes on this clone: Other DNA sequences in the sample encode the same CDR3. The rearrangement links TRBV2 to TRBJ1-5; 7 positions match TRBD1. CDR3 length: 13 amino acids. The junction had 5 bases not matched to a gene; V was cut back by 6 bases and J by 6 bases. Germline CDR1 is SNHLY and CDR2 is FYNNEI. The CDR3 is CASRGQYSQPQHF. CDR3 coding DNA: TGTGCCAGCAGGGGACAGTACAGTCAGCCCCAGCATTTT.

The V gene is TRBV7-9, the J gene TRBJ1-1; D gene unclear. Germline-derived CDR1 and CDR2 are SEHNR and FQNEAQ (reference sequence). The CDR3 is 14 residues long. Trimming took 8 bases from V and 1 from J, leaving 14 bases between them. The CDR3 region is CASVDGRENTEAFF. The CDR3 region has the DNA TGTGCCAGCGTCGACGGCCGGGAGAACACTGAAGCTTTCTTT.

The chain couples TRBV5-5 to TRBJ2-5; 10 bases agree with TRBD1. The CDR3 spans 16 residues. V was clipped by 2 bases and J by 5 bases; unmatched bases: 9. Germline V gene lookup returns CDR1 SGHKS and CDR2 YYEKEE (reference sequence). As DNA, the CDR3 is TGTGCCAGCAGCTTTAGGGACAGGGGATCTTGGGAGACCCAGTACTTC. Its translation: CASSFRDRGSWETQYF.

The genes are TRBV6-4 and TRBJ2-3; 9 nucleotides agree with TRBD2. V trimming: 5 bases; J trimming: 1 base; junction bases outside the gene matches: 1. The CDR3 runs 14 residues. Germline V CDR1 and CDR2: MRHNA, SNTAGT. The CDR3 reads CASSRLAGTDTQYF. The CDR3 DNA is TGTGCCAGCAGTAGACTAGCGGGCACAGATACGCAGTATTTT.

The gene calls are TRBV27 and TRBJ2-1; no reliable D call. CDR1 is MNHEY, CDR2 SMNVEV, per germline (reference sequence). The CDR3 spans 12 residues. V was pared by 4 bases and J by 6 bases, with 7 bases between. The CDR3 sequence: CASSSPGNEQFF. CDR3 bases: TGTGCCAGCAGTTCCCCGGGCAATGAGCAGTTCTTC.

V is TRBV5-4 and J is TRBJ2-3; 8 nucleotides agree with TRBD2. The V segment lost 6 bases and the J segment 2 bases; nucleotides outside the gene matches: 8. The CDR3 is 15 amino acids. CDR1 and CDR2 (germline): SGHNT, YYREEE (reference sequence). The CDR3: CASTLTSASTDTQYF. CDR3 sequence (DNA): TGTGCCAGCACCCTGACTAGCGCATCCACAGATACGCAGTATTTT.

J is TRBJ2-1 and V is TRBV28; D ambiguous. The germline V gene has CDR1 MDHEN and CDR2 SYDVKM. The V and J ends lost 8 bases and 12 bases respectively, with 23 bases between them. The CDR3 runs 14 residues. The chain's CDR3 is CASRPPHINSLQFF. The DNA of the CDR3 is TGTGCCAGCCGTCCCCCACACATTAACAGTTTGCAGTTCTTC.